These 6 T cell receptor beta chains were sequenced from one sample in a study of T cells in Graves' hyperthyroidism and ophthalmopathy. Amplification of TCR beta CDR3 regions used RNA as the template. When the TCR CDR3 underwent first-round RT-PCR, the HTBI primer set was used. TCRdb recomputed calls from the multiplex PCR reads with MiXCR, one row per CDR3 protein. The sample has 250,000 to 300,000 distinct CDR3 sequences, 13% to 15% seen once. Sample: blood. Receptors originate from a woman between 35 and 50 years old with Graves' hyperthyroidism that later progressed to Graves' ophthalmopathy.

The rearrangement joins TRBV24-1 to TRBJ2-7; 7 positions match TRBD2. The CDR3 has 14 residues. The V and J ends lost 1 base and 4 bases, in that order; junction bases with no gene match: 3. Germline CDR1 and CDR2: KGHDR and SFDVKD. The CDR3 here is CATSDFAGDYEQYF. As DNA, the CDR3 is TGTGCCACCAGTGATTTTGCGGGGGATTACGAGCAGTACTTC.

This clonotype was picked up many times. In DNA, the CDR3 is TGTGCCAGCAGTTCCCGGACTAGCGGGAGGGAGAACACCGGGGAGCTGTTTTTT. The encoded protein is CASSSRTSGRENTGELFF. This chain uses TRBV6-1 with TRBJ2-2, with 15 bases matching TRBD2. The CDR3 spans 18 residues. With V trimmed by 5 bases and J by 1 base, 5 bases remained unmatched. Germline V gene lookup returns CDR1 MNHNS and CDR2 SASEGT.

The V gene is TRBV3-1, the J gene TRBJ2-7; the match to TRBD2 covers 9 bases. The CDR3 contains 15 residues. Trimming removed 4 bases from V and 7 bases from J; junction bases left unmatched: 11. The germline V gene has CDR1 LGHDT and CDR2 YNNKEL (reference sequence). The CDR3 nucleotides read TGTGCCAGCAGCCCCCATAGCGGGAGCGTAGGGGAGCAGTACTTC. Translating it yields CASSPHSGSVGEQYF.

This clonotype was counted between two and nine times. The CDR3: CASSLGSGGHSSYNEQFF. The CDR3 DNA sequence: TGTGCCAGCAGCTTAGGATCGGGCGGACATTCCTCCTACAATGAGCAGTTCTTC. This chain connects TRBV7-9 to TRBJ2-1; D perhaps matches TRBD1 (5 bases). Germline CDR1 and CDR2: SEHNR and FQNEAQ (reference sequence). V was cut by 1 base and J by 0 bases, with 16 bases left in between. The CDR3 runs 18 residues.

In this sample, this clonotype turned up many times. V gene TRBV10-3 combines with J gene TRBJ2-7; D might be TRBD2 (6 bases). The CDR3 contains 12 residues. V was cut by 0 bases and J by 6 bases, with 6 bases left in between. From germline, CDR1 is ENHRY and CDR2 SYGVKD. CDR3 bases: TGTGCCATCAGTGAGTCGGGGGGCGAGCAGTACTTC. It codes for CAISESGGEQYF.

This clonotype was seen only a few times. The chain couples TRBV19 to TRBJ2-2, with TRBD2 identical over 9 bases. From germline, CDR1 is LNHDA and CDR2 SQIVND (reference sequence). Germline trimming cut 4 bases from V and 12 bases from J; bases unmatched to any gene: 15. CDR3 length equals 16 residues. CDR3 sequence: CASSKSGSMAGGKLFF. In DNA, the CDR3 is TGTGCCAGTAGTAAAAGCGGGAGCATGGCGGGGGGGAAGCTGTTTTTT.